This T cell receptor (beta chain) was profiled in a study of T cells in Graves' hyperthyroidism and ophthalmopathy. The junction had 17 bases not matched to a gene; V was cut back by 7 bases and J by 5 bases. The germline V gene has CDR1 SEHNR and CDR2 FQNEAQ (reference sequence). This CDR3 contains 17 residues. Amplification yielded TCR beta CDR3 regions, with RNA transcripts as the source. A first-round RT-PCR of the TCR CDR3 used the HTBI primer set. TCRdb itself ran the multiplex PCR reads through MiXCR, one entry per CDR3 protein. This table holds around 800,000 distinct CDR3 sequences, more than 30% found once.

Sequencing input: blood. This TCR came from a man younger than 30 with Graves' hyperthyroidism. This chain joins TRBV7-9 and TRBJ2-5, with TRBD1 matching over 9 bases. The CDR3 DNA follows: TGTGCCAGCAACGAACCCCTCGACAGGGGGAAAGGGGAGACCCAGTACTTC. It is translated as CASNEPLDRGKGETQYF. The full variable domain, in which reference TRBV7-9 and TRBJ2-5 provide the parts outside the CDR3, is DTGVSQNPRHKITKRGQNVTFRCDPISEHNRLYWYRQTLGQGPEFLTYFQNEAQLEKSRLLSDRFSAERPKGSFSTLEIQRTEQGDSAMYLCASNEPLDRGKGETQYFGPGTRLLVL.